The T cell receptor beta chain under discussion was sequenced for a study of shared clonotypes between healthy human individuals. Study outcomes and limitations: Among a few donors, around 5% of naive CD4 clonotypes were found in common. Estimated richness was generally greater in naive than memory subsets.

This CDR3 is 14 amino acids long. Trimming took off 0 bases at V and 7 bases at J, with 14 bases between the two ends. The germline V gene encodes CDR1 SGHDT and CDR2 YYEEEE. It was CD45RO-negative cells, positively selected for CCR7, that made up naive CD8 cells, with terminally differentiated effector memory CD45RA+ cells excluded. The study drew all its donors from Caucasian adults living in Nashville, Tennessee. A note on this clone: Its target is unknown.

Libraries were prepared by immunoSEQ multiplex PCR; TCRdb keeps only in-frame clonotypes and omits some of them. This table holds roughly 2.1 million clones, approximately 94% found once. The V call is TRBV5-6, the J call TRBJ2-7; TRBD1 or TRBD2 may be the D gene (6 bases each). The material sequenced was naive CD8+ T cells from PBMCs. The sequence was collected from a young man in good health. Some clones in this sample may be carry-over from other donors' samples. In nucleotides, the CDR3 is TGTGCCAGCAGCTTGGAACAGGGAGGTGGGGAGCAGTACTTC. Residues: CASSLEQGGGEQYF.